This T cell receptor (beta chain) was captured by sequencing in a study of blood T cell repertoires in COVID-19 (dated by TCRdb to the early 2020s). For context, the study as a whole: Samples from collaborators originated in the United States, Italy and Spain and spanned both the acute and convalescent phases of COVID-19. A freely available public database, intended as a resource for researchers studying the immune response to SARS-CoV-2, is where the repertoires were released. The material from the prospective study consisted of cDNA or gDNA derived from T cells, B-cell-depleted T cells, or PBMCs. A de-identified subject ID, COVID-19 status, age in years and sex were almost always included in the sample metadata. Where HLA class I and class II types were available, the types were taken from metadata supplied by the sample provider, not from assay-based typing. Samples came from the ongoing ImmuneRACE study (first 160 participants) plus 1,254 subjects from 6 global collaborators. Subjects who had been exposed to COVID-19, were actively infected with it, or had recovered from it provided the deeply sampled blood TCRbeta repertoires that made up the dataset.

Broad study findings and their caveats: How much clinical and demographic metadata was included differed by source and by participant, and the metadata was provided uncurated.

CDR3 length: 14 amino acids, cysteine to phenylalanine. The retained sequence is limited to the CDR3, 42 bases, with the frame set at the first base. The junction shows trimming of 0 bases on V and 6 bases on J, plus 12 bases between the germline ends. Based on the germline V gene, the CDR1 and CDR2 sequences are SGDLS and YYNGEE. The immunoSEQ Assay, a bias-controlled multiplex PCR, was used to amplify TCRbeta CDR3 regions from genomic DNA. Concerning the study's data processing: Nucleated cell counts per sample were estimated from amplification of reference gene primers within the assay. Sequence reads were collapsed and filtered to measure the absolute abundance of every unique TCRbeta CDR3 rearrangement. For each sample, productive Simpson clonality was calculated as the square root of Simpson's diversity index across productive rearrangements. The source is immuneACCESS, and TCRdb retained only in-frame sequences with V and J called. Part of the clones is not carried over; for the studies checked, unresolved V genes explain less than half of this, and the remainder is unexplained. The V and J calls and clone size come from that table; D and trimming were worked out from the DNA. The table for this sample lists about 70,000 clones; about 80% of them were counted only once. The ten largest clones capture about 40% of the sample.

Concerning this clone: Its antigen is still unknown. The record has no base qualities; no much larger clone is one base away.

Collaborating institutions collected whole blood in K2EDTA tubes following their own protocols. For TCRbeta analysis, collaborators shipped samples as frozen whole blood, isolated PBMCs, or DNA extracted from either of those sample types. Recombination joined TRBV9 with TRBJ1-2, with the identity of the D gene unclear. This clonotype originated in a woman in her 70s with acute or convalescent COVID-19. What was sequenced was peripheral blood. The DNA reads TGTGCCAGCAGCGTAGATCGGGGATTGAATGGCTACACCTTC. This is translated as CASSVDRGLNGYTF.